Listed below are T cell receptor beta chains from one sample, sequenced in a study of blood T cell repertoires in COVID-19. Using immunoSEQ multiplex PCR, the repertoire was profiled, and TCRdb retains in-frame clones only, with some absent. In the table there are roughly 200,000 clones, roughly 88% of which are singletons. The specimen sequenced was peripheral blood. Every receptor here comes from a man between 18 and 35 years old with active or convalescent COVID-19. Both conserved end residues are trimmed from each CDR3. Fields, in order: J gene, D gene, clone size, V gene, CDR3 protein. D genes are given only for firm matches. Some rows mark clone size as missing; the rest say once, few, many or name a class of expanded clone.

J gene: TRBJ2-2
D gene: TRBD1
clone size: NA
V gene: TRBV12-5
CDR3 protein: ASGLVRKEFDTDRGSDTGELF

J gene: TRBJ2-5
D gene: NA
clone size: NA
V gene: TRBV9
CDR3 protein: ASSEHEETQY

J gene: TRBJ1-2
D gene: NA
clone size: NA
V gene: TRBV20-1
CDR3 protein: SVTGNYGYT

J gene: TRBJ2-1
D gene: TRBD2
clone size: NA
V gene: TRBV13
CDR3 protein: ASSLRLAGYNEQF

J gene: TRBJ1-1
D gene: NA
clone size: NA
V gene: TRBV5-6
CDR3 protein: ASSFDIRSMNTEAF

J gene: TRBJ1-2
D gene: NA
clone size: NA
V gene: TRBV2
CDR3 protein: ASSEAQDGYT

J gene: TRBJ1-1
D gene: NA
clone size: NA
V gene: TRBV30
CDR3 protein: AWSLGVQTEAF

J gene: TRBJ1-5
D gene: TRBD1
clone size: NA
V gene: TRBV20-1
CDR3 protein: SASEGGPSQPQH

J gene: TRBJ2-6
D gene: NA
clone size: NA
V gene: TRBV15
CDR3 protein: ALRDSGANVLT

J gene: TRBJ1-6
D gene: NA
clone size: NA
V gene: TRBV21-1
CDR3 protein: ASSWRGGSCGSPLH

J gene: TRBJ1-4
D gene: TRBD1
clone size: NA
V gene: TRBV6-5
CDR3 protein: ASSYSLQGVRDKLF

J gene: TRBJ1-1
D gene: NA
clone size: NA
V gene: TRBV6-1
CDR3 protein: ASSEAIFTGRNTEAF

J gene: TRBJ2-7
D gene: TRBD1
clone size: NA
V gene: TRBV11-2
CDR3 protein: ASSLDKGQGFEQY

J gene: TRBJ1-1
D gene: NA
clone size: NA
V gene: TRBV6-5
CDR3 protein: ASSLRGNTEAF

J gene: TRBJ1-2
D gene: TRBD1
clone size: NA
V gene: TRBV29-1
CDR3 protein: SVDPPVTGVNYGYT

J gene: TRBJ2-7
D gene: NA
clone size: NA
V gene: TRBV2
CDR3 protein: ASSEEGRIAYEQY

J gene: TRBJ1-2
D gene: TRBD1
clone size: NA
V gene: TRBV7-9
CDR3 protein: ASSRTDRADGYT

J gene: TRBJ2-1
D gene: TRBD2
clone size: NA
V gene: TRBV28
CDR3 protein: ASSYAGASGSYEQF

J gene: TRBJ2-5
D gene: NA
clone size: NA
V gene: TRBV14
CDR3 protein: ASSQGSAGHRSQY

J gene: TRBJ1-3
D gene: TRBD1
clone size: few
V gene: TRBV27
CDR3 protein: ASSASTGTPAIY